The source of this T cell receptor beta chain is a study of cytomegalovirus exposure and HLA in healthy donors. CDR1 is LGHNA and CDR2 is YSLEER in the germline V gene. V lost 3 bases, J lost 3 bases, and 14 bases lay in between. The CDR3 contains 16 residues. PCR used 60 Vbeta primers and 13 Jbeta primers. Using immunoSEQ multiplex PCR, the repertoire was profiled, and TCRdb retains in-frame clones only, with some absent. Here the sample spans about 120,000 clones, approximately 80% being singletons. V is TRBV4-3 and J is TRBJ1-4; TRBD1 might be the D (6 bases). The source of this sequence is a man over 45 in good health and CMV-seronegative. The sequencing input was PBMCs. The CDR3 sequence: CASSQETGTPNEKLFF. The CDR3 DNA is TGCGCCAGCAGCCAGGAAACAGGGACGCCTAATGAAAAACTGTTTTTT.